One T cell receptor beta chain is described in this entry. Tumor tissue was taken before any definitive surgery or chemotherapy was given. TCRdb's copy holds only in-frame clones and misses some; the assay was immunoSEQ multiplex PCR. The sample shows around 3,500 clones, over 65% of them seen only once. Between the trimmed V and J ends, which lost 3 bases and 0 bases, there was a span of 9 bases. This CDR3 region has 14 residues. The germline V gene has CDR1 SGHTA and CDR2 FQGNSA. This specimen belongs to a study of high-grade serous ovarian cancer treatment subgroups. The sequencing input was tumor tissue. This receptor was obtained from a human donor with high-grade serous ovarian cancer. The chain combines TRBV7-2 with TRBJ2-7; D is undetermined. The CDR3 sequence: CASSFNGGSYEQYF. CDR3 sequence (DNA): TGTGCCAGCAGCTTTAACGGTGGCTCCTACGAGCAGTACTTC.